This T cell receptor (beta chain) was captured by sequencing in a study of T-cell reconstitution after alpha-beta-depleted transplantation in children. Unique molecular identifiers were incorporated during preparation of the TCRbeta library. TCRdb independently ran MiXCR on the PCR reads; one entry per CDR3 protein. The table has some 200,000 distinct CDR3 sequences, roughly 15% seen once. Germline V lookup: CDR1 SGHRS, CDR2 YFSETQ. Unmatched junction bases numbered 9, after V lost 4 bases and J lost 6 bases. This CDR3 region has 16 residues. At least ten counts were recorded for this clonotype. Sequenced here: PBMCs from the stem cell graft donor, sampled from the stem cell graft. The clonotype comes from a human donor who donated a stem cell graft to a child with acute lymphoblastic leukemia. This rearrangement joins TRBV5-1 to TRBJ2-7; the match to TRBD2 covers 14 bases. CDR3 residues: CASSHGTSGRGIEQYF. In DNA form, the CDR3 reads TGCGCCAGCAGCCATGGGACTAGCGGGAGAGGGATCGAGCAGTACTTC.